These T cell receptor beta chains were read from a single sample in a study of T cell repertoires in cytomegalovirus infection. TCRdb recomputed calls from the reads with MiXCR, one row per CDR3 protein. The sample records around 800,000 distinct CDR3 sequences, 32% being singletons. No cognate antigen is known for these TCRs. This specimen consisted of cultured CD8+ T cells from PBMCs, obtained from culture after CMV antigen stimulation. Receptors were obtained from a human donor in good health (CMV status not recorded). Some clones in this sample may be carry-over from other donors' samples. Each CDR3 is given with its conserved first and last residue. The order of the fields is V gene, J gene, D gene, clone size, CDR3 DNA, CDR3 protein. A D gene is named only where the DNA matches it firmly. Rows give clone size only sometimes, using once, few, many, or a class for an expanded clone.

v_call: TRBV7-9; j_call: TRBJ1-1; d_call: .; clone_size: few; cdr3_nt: TGTGCCAGCAGCAACCCCGGGGAGGGGGTCCCTGAAGCTTTCTTT; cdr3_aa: CASSNPGEGVPEAFF
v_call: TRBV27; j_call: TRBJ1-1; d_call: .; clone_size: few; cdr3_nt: TGTGCCAGCATGGAAAACTGGGACACTGAAGCTTTCTTT; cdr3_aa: CASMENWDTEAFF
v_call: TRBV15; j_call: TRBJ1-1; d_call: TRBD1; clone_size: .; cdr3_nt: TGTGCCACCAGCCGAGTGCCCGGACAGGCCCCTCAGATGAACACTGAAGCTTTCTTT; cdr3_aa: CATSRVPGQAPQMNTEAFF
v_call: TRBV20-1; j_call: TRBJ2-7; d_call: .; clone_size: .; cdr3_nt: TGCAGTGCTAGGGTCGGCCCTTGGGAGTACTTC; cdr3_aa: CSARVGPWEYF
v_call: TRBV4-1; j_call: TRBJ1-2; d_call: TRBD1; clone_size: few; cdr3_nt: TGCGCCAGCAGCCAAACTCCAGGACAGGGGAACTATGGCTACACCTTC; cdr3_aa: CASSQTPGQGNYGYTF
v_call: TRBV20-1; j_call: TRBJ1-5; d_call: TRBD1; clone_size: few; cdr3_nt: TGCAGTGCCCAGCCCGGACAGGGGTCTCTATATCAGCCCCAGCATTTT; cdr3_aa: CSAQPGQGSLYQPQHF
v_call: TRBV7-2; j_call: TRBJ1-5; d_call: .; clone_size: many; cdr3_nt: TGTGCCAGCAGCTATCAGGGCCCGAGGGCCCAGCATTTT; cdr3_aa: CASSYQGPRAQHF
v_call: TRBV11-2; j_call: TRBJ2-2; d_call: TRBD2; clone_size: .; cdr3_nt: TGTGCCAGCAGTTTATCGTCCCGGGACTATTGCGGGGAGCTGTTTTTT; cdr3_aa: CASSLSSRDYCGELFF
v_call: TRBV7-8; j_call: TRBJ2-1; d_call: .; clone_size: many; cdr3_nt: TGTGCCAGCAGCATCAGGGGAAATGAGCAGTTCTTC; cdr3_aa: CASSIRGNEQFF
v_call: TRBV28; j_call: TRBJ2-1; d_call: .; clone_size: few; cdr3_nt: TGTGCCAGCAGTTTTTTCGGCAATGAGCAGTTCTTC; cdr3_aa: CASSFFGNEQFF
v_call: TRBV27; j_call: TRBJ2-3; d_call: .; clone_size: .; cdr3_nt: TGTGCCAGCAGTCCCTCACCCTCCGGCCTCACAGATACGCAGTATTTT; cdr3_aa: CASSPSPSGLTDTQYF
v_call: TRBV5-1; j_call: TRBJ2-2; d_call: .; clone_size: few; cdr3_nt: TGCGCCAGCAGCGCATACTATTCCACCGGGGAGCTGTTTTTT; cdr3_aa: CASSAYYSTGELFF
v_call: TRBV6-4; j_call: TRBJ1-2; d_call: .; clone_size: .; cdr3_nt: TGTGCCAGCAGTGACTCGCGAGGCGGGGTAAACTATGGCTACACCTTC; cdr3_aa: CASSDSRGGVNYGYTF
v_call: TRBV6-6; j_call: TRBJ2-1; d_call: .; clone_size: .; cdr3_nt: TGTGCCAGCAGTTACGGGACGGAATTGTTCTTC; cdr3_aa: CASSYGTELFF
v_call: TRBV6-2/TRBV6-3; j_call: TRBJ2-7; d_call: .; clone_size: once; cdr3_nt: TGTGCCAGCAGTTGGGGGCAGGGGTACCATCGGCGGGACGAGCAGTACTTC; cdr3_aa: CASSWGQGYHRRDEQYF
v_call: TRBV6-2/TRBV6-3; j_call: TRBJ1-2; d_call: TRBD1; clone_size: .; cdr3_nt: TGTGCCAGCGGTTACTCGAAAGCGGACAGGGCGTGGAGTATAGATGGCTACACCTTC; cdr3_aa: CASGYSKADRAWSIDGYTF
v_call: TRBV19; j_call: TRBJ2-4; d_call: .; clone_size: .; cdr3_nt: TGTGCCAGTAGTATAGCCGCCCGGTCCTTGGACATTCAGTACTTC; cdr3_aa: CASSIAARSLDIQYF
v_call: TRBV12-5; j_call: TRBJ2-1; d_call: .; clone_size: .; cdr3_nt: TGTGCTAGTGGTTTGTGGGATAATGAGCAGTTCTTC; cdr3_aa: CASGLWDNEQFF
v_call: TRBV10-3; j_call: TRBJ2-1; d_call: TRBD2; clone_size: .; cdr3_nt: TGTGCCATCAGTGAGTCGAATAGCGGGGGCGAAAGCTCCTACAATGAGCAGTTCTTC; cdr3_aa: CAISESNSGGESSYNEQFF
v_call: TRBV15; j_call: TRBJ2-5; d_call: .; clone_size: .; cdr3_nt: TGTGCCACCACCAGGGGAGGGGGACAAGAGACCCAGTACTTC; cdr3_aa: CATTRGGGQETQYF